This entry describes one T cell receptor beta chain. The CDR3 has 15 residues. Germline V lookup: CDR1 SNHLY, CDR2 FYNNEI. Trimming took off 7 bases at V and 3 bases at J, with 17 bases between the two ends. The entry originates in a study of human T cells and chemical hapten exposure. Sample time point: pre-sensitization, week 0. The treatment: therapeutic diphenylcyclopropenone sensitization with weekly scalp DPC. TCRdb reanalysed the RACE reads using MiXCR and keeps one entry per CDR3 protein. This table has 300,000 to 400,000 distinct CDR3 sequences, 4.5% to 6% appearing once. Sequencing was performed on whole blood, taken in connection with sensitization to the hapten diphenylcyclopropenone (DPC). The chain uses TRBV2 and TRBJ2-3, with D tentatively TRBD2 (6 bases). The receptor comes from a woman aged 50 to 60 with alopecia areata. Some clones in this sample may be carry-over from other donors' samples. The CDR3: CASTEWGGTTDTQYF. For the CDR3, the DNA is TGTGCCAGCACCGAATGGGGCGGGACTACAGATACGCAGTATTTT.